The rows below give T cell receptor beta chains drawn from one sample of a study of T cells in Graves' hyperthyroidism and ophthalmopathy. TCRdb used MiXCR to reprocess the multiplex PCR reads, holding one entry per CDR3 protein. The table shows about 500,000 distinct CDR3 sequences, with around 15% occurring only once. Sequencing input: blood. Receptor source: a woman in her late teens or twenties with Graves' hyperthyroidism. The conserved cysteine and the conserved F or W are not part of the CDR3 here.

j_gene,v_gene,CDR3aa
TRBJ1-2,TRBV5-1,ASSSDRGRLYGYT
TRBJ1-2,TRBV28,ASSLPRGANYGYT
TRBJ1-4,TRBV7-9,ASSFGTPLGKLF
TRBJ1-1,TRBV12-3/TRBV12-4,ASKPVKPGGAGTEAF
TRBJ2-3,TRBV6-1,ASTKRGGPPDTQY
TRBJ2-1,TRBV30,AWSTGLNEQF
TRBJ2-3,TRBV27,ASSLWSQNTDTQY
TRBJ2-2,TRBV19,ASSIGRGGTGELF
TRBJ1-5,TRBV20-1,SAADGYSNRPQH
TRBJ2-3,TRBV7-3,ASSLTPASGTDTQY
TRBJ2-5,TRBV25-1,ASSDDRAYQETQY